A single sample is the source of the 6 T cell receptor beta chains below, sequenced in a study of blood T cell repertoires in COVID-19. Data came from immunoSEQ multiplex PCR; TCRdb stores just in-frame clones and leaves some out. The sample consists of about 300,000 clones, roughly 85% of them appearing once. Source material: peripheral blood. These receptors all come from a human donor in a cohort sampled during active COVID-19.

The genes are TRBV6-5 and TRBJ2-1; the D is unclear. Germline CDR1 reads MNHEY; CDR2 reads SVGAGI. The V gene lost 5 bases and the J gene lost 5 bases, with 13 bases spanning the gap. The CDR3 has 14 amino acids. The CDR3 coding sequence is TGTGCCAGCAGTCGACCCAGCAGGAACAATGAGCAGTTCTTC. It translates to CASSRPSRNNEQFF.

The V gene is TRBV29-1, the J gene TRBJ2-7; D may be TRBD1 (6 bases). The germline gives CDR1 SQVTM, CDR2 ANQGSEA. V was cut by 4 bases and J by 7 bases, with 11 bases left in between. The CDR3 is 11 amino acids. CDR3 DNA: TGCAGCGTTGTTACAGGGCGGGAGCAGTACTTC. Amino acid sequence: CSVVTGREQYF.

The chain couples TRBV12-3 or TRBV12-4 to TRBJ1-1; D is uncertain. CDR3 length equals 13 residues. Trimming pared 3 bases from V and 8 bases from J, leaving 13 bases between. The CDR3 sequence: CASSLSTAHEAFF. In nucleotides, the CDR3 is TGTGCCAGCAGTTTGTCTACAGCACACGAAGCTTTCTTT.

The chain recombines TRBV12-3 or TRBV12-4 with TRBJ2-7; possible D gene TRBD1, 5 bases. CDR3 length: 12 amino acids. The V gene lost 6 bases and the J gene lost 5 bases, with 11 bases spanning the gap. As DNA, the CDR3 is TGTGCCAGCAGGCAAGGACACCACGAGCAGTACTTC. Its protein product is CASRQGHHEQYF.

CDR3 nucleotides: TGTGCCAGCAGCCCACAGGGGAGCCTATCGAGGTCCTACGAGCAGTACTTC. Translation: CASSPQGSLSRSYEQYF. V is TRBV7-2 and J is TRBJ2-7, with TRBD1 matching over 7 bases. Germline CDR1 reads SGHTA; CDR2 reads FQGNSA. This CDR3 contains 17 residues. Germline trimming cut 5 bases from V and 1 base from J; bases unmatched to any gene: 14. The full variable domain, with the rest looked up from reference TRBV7-2 and TRBJ2-7, is GAGVSQSPSNKVTEKGKDVELRCDPISGHTALYWYRQSLGQGLEFLIYFQGNSAPDKSGLPSDRFSAERTGGSVSTLTIQRTQQEDSAVYLCASSPQGSLSRSYEQYFGPGTRLTVT.

This clone was detected only a few times. This chain uses TRBV2 with TRBJ1-6; D is perhaps TRBD1 (5 bases). Between the trimmed V and J ends, which lost 5 bases and 10 bases, there was a span of 15 bases. The germline V gene encodes CDR1 SNHLY and CDR2 FYNNEI. The CDR3 is 14 residues long. In nucleotides, the CDR3 is TGTGCCAGCAGTCCTACAGGAGAAAGCTCACCCCTCCACTTT. Translated, it gives CASSPTGESSPLHF.